The 21 T cell receptor beta chains reported below all come from one sample, sequenced in a study of T cell responses to AZD1222 COVID-19 vaccine. Here immunoSEQ multiplex PCR was the method, and the copy in TCRdb shows in-frame clones only, minus some. The repertoire holds under 200,000 clones, with about 90% as singletons. The input for sequencing was peripheral blood, taken 28 days after the second AZD1222 dose. These receptors came from an adult who received the AZD1222 COVID-19 vaccine.

The chain carries TRBV9 and TRBJ2-3, with TRBD1 identical over 9 bases. Germline V CDR1 and CDR2: SGDLS, YYNGEE. The CDR3 is 16 residues long. Unmatched junction bases numbered 10, after V lost 2 bases and J lost 6 bases. As DNA, the CDR3 is TGTGCCAGCAGCGTCCGGACAGGGGAGGGACTTGATACGCAGTATTTT. It specifies CASSVRTGEGLDTQYF.

In nucleotides, the CDR3 is TGTGCCAGCAGCCACGGGACAGGGGGCGGCTACACCTTC. It yields the protein CASSHGTGGGYTF. The chain carries TRBV3-1 (or the pseudogene TRBV3-2) and TRBJ1-2; 12 bases match TRBD1. Per germline, CDR1 LGHDT and CDR2 YNNKEL (reference sequence). V shed 3 bases, J shed 8 bases, and the junction held 1 base outside the gene matches. The CDR3 is 13 amino acids.

J is TRBJ1-2 and V is TRBV2; tentative D call: TRBD1 (6 bases). This CDR3 comprises 13 residues. Germline-derived CDR1 and CDR2 are SNHLY and FYNNEI. V dropped 7 bases and J dropped 4 bases, with 13 bases sitting between them. The CDR3 DNA reads as TGTGCCAGCAAGACCGGGACACCCTATGGCTACACCTTC. Its translation: CASKTGTPYGYTF. Based on the CDR3 plus reference TRBV2 and TRBJ1-2, the full variable domain is EPEVTQTPSHQVTQMGQEVILRCVPISNHLYFYWYRQILGQKVEFLVSFYNNEISEKSEIFDDQFSVERPDGSNFTLKIRSTKLEDSAMYFCASKTGTPYGYTFGSGTRLTVV.

The chain combines TRBV5-6 with TRBJ1-4; no reliable D call. V gave up 3 bases and J gave up 7 bases, with 16 bases separating them. Germline CDR1 reads SGHDT; CDR2 reads YYEEEE. The CDR3 is made up of 15 amino acids. CDR3 amino acids: CASSSPAGIGEKLFF. CDR3 DNA: TGTGCCAGCAGCTCCCCCGCTGGGATTGGTGAAAAACTGTTTTTT.

The chain uses TRBV18 and TRBJ1-3; no reliable D call. Trimming took off 4 bases at V and 0 bases at J, with 13 bases between the two ends. Per the germline V gene, CDR1 is KGHSH and CDR2 is LQKENI. The CDR3 is 16 amino acids. The CDR3 coding sequence is TGTGCCAGCTCACAGCCCAACAAAGCCTCTGGAAACACCATATATTTT. It specifies CASSQPNKASGNTIYF.

The sample holds one count of this clone. The chain joins TRBV20-1 to TRBJ1-5, with D perhaps matching TRBD1 (5 bases). The V end lost 3 bases, the J end lost 7 bases, and 13 bases lay between the germline ends. This CDR3 is 13 amino acids long. Germline assignment: CDR1 DFQATT and CDR2 SNEGSKA (reference sequence). The CDR3 sequence: CSASRGTGQPQHF. In DNA form, the CDR3 reads TGCAGTGCTAGTCGGGGGACTGGACAGCCCCAGCATTTT.

The chain combines TRBV2 with TRBJ1-6; the D gene is possibly TRBD1 (5 bases). Trimming took off 6 bases at V and 10 bases at J, with 16 bases between the two ends. The length of the CDR3 is 14 residues. CDR1 and CDR2 (germline): SNHLY, FYNNEI. CDR3 region: CASRVQGISSPLHF. The CDR3 nucleotides are TGTGCCAGCAGGGTTCAGGGTATAAGCTCACCCCTCCACTTT.

The chain joins TRBV7-8 to TRBJ2-2; D is unclear. The CDR3 totals 13 residues. V was pared by 5 bases and J by 6 bases, with 10 bases between. Germline lookup yields CDR1 SGHVS and CDR2 FQNEAQ. CDR3 sequence (DNA): TGTGCCAGCAGCCCGGTCTCGTCCGGGGAGCTGTTTTTT. This encodes CASSPVSSGELFF.

V gene TRBV10-1 combines with J gene TRBJ2-2, with a tentative D call TRBD1 (5 bases). Per the germline V gene, CDR1 is WNHNN and CDR2 is SYGVQD (reference sequence). The CDR3 is 15 residues long. The V end was cut by 6 bases, the J end by 2 bases, with 13 bases between. CDR3 sequence: CASSGFGQNTGELFF. CDR3 coding DNA: TGCGCCAGCAGCGGATTCGGACAAAACACCGGGGAGCTGTTTTTT.

This clone appeared a single time. The V gene is TRBV5-1, the J gene TRBJ2-1; no firm D call. The CDR3 has 11 residues. Looked up from germline, CDR1 is SGHRS and CDR2 is YFSETQ. The V end lost 7 bases, the J end lost 6 bases, and 8 bases lay between the germline ends. CDR3 region: CASFDFNEQFF. The CDR3 DNA reads TGCGCCAGCTTTGACTTCAATGAGCAGTTCTTC.

The rearrangement uses TRBV7-9 and TRBJ1-2, with 8 bases that match TRBD1. The CDR3 is 14 residues long. The germline V gene encodes CDR1 SEHNR and CDR2 FQNEAQ (reference sequence). The junction had 8 bases not matched to a gene; V was cut back by 3 bases and J by 8 bases. In DNA form, the CDR3 reads TGTGCCAGCAGCTTGCAGCAGGGGGCTCGGGGCTACACCTTC. This codes for CASSLQQGARGYTF.

The V gene is TRBV28, the J gene TRBJ2-7; TRBD1 matches at 9 bases. V lost 1 base and J lost 2; bases outside the gene matches: 3. Per the germline V gene, CDR1 is MDHEN and CDR2 is SYDVKM. The CDR3 runs to 15 residues. DNA for the CDR3: TGTGCCAGCAGTTTATTCGGACAGGGGACCTACGAGCAGTACTTC. Encoded protein: CASSLFGQGTYEQYF.

This sequence joins TRBV27 and TRBJ2-7; 9 bases align to TRBD2. This CDR3 is built from 14 residues. Germline-derived CDR1 and CDR2 are MNHEY and SMNVEV (reference sequence). With V trimmed by 5 bases and J by 3 bases, 5 bases remained unmatched. The DNA for the CDR3 is TGTGCCAGCAGTACCCTTAGCGGGAGCTACGAGCAGTACTTC. It yields the protein CASSTLSGSYEQYF.

This chain joins TRBV28 and TRBJ2-7; 8 nucleotides match TRBD1. The CDR3 spans 14 residues. The ends lost 4 bases at V and 4 bases at J; junction bases unmatched: 6. The germline gives CDR1 MDHEN, CDR2 SYDVKM. The CDR3 loop reads CASSYRDRIYEQYF. The CDR3 nucleotides are TGTGCCAGCAGTTACCGGGACAGGATATACGAGCAGTACTTC.

The V call is TRBV5-4, the J call TRBJ2-1; D possibly corresponds to TRBD1 (5 bases). Germline loops: CDR1 SGHNT, CDR2 YYREEE (reference sequence). Trimming left V 0 bases short and J 6 bases short, with 7 bases between. The CDR3 has 13 residues. The CDR3 spells CASSLGQGNEQFF. The CDR3 nucleotides are TGTGCCAGCAGCTTGGGTCAGGGCAATGAGCAGTTCTTC.

This chain uses TRBV5-6 with TRBJ1-2; 9 nucleotides agree with TRBD1. The CDR3 totals 17 residues. After removal of 4 bases from V and 0 bases from J, the junction contained 10 bases not matched to a gene. The germline V gene has CDR1 SGHDT and CDR2 YYEEEE. The CDR3 bases are TGTGCCAGCAGCGTGCCGGGACAGGGTCCTTCTAACTATGGCTACACCTTC. This codes for CASSVPGQGPSNYGYTF. Based on the CDR3 plus reference TRBV5-6 and TRBJ1-2, the full variable domain is DAGVTQSPTHLIKTRGQQVTLRCSPKSGHDTVSWYQQALGQGPQFIFQYYEEEERQRGNFPDRFSGHQFPNYSSELNVNALLLGDSALYLCASSVPGQGPSNYGYTFGSGTRLTVV.

V usage is TRBV14 and J usage is TRBJ2-7; D might be TRBD1 or TRBD2, each matching 5 bases. Trimming removed 5 bases at V and 4 bases at J, with 12 bases between. The CDR3 runs 13 residues. Per germline, CDR1 SGHDN and CDR2 FVKESK. The CDR3 coding sequence is TGTGCCAGCAGCTCCACCTGGGGGTACGAGCAGTACTTC. This translates into CASSSTWGYEQYF.

The chain recombines TRBV6-6 with TRBJ1-6; a weak D match, TRBD1 (5 bases). V lost 6 bases, J lost 9 bases, and 12 bases lay in between. The germline gives CDR1 MNHNY, CDR2 SVGAGI (reference sequence). This CDR3 region has 13 residues. CDR3 protein: CASSWDLRSPLHF. The CDR3 DNA follows: TGTGCCAGCAGCTGGGACCTCCGTTCACCCCTCCACTTT.

The CDR3 region has the DNA TGTGCCAGCAGTCTCTATGGCGGGGGGGTATACGAGCAGTACTTC. It specifies CASSLYGGGVYEQYF. The chain recombines TRBV28 with TRBJ2-7, with 9 nucleotides matching TRBD2. This CDR3 is 15 amino acids long. Germline V gives CDR1 MDHEN, CDR2 SYDVKM. J was trimmed by 4 bases and V by 5 bases; bases with no gene match: 9. Full variable domain (missing parts from reference TRBV28 and TRBJ2-7): DVKVTQSSRYLVKRTGEKVFLECVQDMDHENMFWYRQDPGLGLRLIYFSYDVKMKEKGDIPEGYSVSREKKERFSLILESASTNQTSMYLCASSLYGGGVYEQYFGPGTRLTVT.

The chain recombines TRBV5-4 with TRBJ2-3; D is unresolved. Trimming left V 2 bases short and J 0 bases short, with 13 bases between. Per germline, CDR1 SGHNT and CDR2 YYREEE (reference sequence). CDR3 length: 16 amino acids. CDR3 protein: CASSFSTLTSTDTQYF. As DNA, the CDR3 is TGTGCCAGCAGCTTTTCGACGCTTACTAGCACAGATACGCAGTATTTT. Complete variable domain (other parts from reference TRBV5-4 and TRBJ2-3): ETGVTQSPTHLIKTRGQQVTLRCSSQSGHNTVSWYQQALGQGPQFIFQYYREEENGRGNFPPRFSGLQFPNYSSELNVNALELDDSALYLCASSFSTLTSTDTQYFGPGTRLTVL.

J is TRBJ2-7 and V is TRBV9; D possibly matches TRBD1 or TRBD2 (5 bases each). The ends were cut back, 0 bases at V and 3 bases at J, with 10 bases in the middle. The CDR3 is 14 amino acids. Germline CDR1 and CDR2: SGDLS and YYNGEE. This CDR3 reads CASSVEGAGYEQYF. The CDR3 DNA is TGTGCCAGCAGCGTAGAAGGGGCGGGCTACGAGCAGTACTTC.